The entry below gives a single T cell receptor beta chain sequence along with its context. Its antigen is unidentified. This sample is drawn from a study of OX40 agonist ivuxolimab in advanced cancers. The assay was immunoSEQ multiplex PCR, and TCRdb's table has in-frame clones only and misses some. The data hold over 45,000 clones, with approximately 80% observed a single time. Excluded were patients having autoimmune disease history or systemic immunosuppression. This CDR3 region has 17 residues. The V and J ends lost 0 bases and 6 bases, in that order; junction bases with no gene match: 10. CDR1 is MGHRA, CDR2 YSYEKL, per germline. Points from the study as a whole: Expanded clones belonging to CD8+ T cells outnumbered, on average, those of CD4+. Researchers did not determine the expanded peripheral T cells' antigen specificity. Within 6 weeks, CD4+ and CD8+ blood T cells expanded clonally at 0.1 to 3.0 mg/kg.

This chain links TRBV4-1 with TRBJ2-7, with 11 bases that match TRBD2. Specimen: CD4+ or CD8+ T cells sorted from blood, collected in a trial of the OX40 agonist ivuxolimab. The clonotype was recovered from an adult with an advanced solid tumor such as melanoma, head and neck, liver or kidney cancer. The CDR3 DNA sequence: TGCGCCAGCAGCCAAGAAGGGGCTAGCGGGAGGTATGGCGAGCAGTACTTC. It codes for CASSQEGASGRYGEQYF.